This TCR beta chain was retrieved from a study of tumor-infiltrating lymphocytes in primary liver carcinoma. Background on the study: Enrolled patients were male and female, aged 30 to 69 years.

Of note for this clonotype: Compared with germline, one end of the junction differs, possibly owing to a read error.

Germline CDR1 MNHEY, CDR2 SVGAGI. This CDR3 spans 14 amino acids. The source of the blood RNA was unsorted whole blood, and germline DNA was extracted as well. Every patient had chronic HBV infection and was treatment-naive. The investigators made TCR beta cDNA from approximately 0.5 ug total RNA, using a constant-region primer. It was through three nested multiplex PCR rounds of slightly modified ARM-PCR that TCR beta libraries arose. PCR rounds one and two used TRBV1-TRBV30 forward primers with a C-beta reverse primer for around 9 cycles each. TCRdb passed the multiplex PCR reads through MiXCR, listing each CDR3 protein once. This sample yields 320,000 or so distinct CDR3 sequences, of which less than 75% are seen a single time; roughly 10% belongs to the top ten.

Sequenced material: peripheral blood. J is TRBJ2-7 and V is TRBV6-5, with TRBD1 identical over 7 bases. This clonotype originated in a man in his forties with primary liver carcinoma and hepatitis B virus infection. Here the CDR3 reads CDSSVDRNSYEQYF. The CDR3 nucleotides read TGTGACAGCAGTGTGGACAGGAACTCCTACGAGCAGTACTTC.